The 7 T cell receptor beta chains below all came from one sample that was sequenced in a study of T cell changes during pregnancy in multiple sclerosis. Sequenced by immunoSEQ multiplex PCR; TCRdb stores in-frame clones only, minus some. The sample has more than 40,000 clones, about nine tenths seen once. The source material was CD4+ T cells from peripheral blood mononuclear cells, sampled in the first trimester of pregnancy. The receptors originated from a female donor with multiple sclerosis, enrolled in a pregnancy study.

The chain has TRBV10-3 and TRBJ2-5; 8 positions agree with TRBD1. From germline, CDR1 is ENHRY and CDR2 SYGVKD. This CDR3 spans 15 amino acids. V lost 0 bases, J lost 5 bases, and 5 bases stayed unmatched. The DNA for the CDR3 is TGTGCCATCAGTGAGTCGCGACAGGGGAGGGAGACCCAGTACTTC. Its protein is CAISESRQGRETQYF.

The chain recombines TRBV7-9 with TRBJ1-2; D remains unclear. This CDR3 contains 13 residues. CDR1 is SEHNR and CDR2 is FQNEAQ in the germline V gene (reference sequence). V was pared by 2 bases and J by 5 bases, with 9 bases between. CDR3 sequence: CASSLPALYGYTF. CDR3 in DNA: TGTGCCAGCAGCTTACCCGCACTATATGGCTACACCTTC.

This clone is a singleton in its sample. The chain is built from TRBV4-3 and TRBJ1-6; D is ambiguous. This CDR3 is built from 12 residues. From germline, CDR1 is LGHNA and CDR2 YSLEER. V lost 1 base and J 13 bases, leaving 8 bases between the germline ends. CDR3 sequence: CASSQGHQPLHF. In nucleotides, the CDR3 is TGCGCCAGCAGCCAAGGCCACCAGCCCCTCCACTTT.

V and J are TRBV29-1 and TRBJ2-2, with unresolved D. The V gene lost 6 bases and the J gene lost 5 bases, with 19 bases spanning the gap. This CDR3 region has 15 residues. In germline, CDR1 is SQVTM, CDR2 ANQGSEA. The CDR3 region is CSVGFAPPGTGELFF. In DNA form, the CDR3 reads TGCAGCGTCGGATTCGCCCCTCCGGGTACCGGGGAGCTGTTTTTT.

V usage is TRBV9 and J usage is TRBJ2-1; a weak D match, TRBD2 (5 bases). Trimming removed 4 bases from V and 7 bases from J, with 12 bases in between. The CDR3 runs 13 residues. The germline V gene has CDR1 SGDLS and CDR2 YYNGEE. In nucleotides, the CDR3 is TGTGCCAGCAGCTCCGGACTTACTAATGAGCAGTTCTTC. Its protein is CASSSGLTNEQFF.

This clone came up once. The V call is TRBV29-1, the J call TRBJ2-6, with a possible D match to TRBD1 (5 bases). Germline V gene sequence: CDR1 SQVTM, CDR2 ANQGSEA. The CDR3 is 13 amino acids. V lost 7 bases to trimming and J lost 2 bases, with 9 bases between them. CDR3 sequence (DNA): TGCAGCGCCCAGGGTACTGGGGCCAACGTCCTGACTTTC. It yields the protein CSAQGTGANVLTF.

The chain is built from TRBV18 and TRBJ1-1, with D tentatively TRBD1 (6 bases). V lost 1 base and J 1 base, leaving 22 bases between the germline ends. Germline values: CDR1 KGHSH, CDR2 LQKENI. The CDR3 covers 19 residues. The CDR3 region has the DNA TGTGCCAGCTCACCACATCCAAACCTTATCAGGGGCGAGAACACTGAAGCTTTCTTT. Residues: CASSPHPNLIRGENTEAFF.